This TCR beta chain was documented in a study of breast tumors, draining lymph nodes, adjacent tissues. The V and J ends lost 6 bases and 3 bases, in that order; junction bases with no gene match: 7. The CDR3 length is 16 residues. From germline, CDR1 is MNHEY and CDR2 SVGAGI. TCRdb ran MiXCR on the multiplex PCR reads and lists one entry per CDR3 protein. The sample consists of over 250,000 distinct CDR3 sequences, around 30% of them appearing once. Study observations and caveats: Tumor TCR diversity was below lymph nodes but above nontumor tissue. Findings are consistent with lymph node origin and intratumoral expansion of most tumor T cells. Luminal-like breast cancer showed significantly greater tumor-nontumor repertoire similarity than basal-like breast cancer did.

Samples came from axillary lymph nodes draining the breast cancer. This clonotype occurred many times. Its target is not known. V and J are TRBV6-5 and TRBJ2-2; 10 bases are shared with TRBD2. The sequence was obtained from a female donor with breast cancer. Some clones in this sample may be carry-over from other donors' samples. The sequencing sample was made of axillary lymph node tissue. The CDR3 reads CASRPSGGGYTGELFF. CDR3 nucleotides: TGTGCCAGCAGGCCTAGCGGGGGAGGGTACACCGGGGAGCTGTTTTTT.